These T cell receptor beta chains were read from a single sample in a study of spatial heterogeneity in lung cancer. TCRdb recomputed calls from the 5' RACE reads with MiXCR, one row per CDR3 protein. Of roughly 19,000 distinct CDR3 sequences detected, 5.7% appear once; the ten largest clones hold about 9.3%. The sample consisted of lung tumor tissue, taken at surgery. Source of these receptors: a female donor with early-stage non-small cell lung cancer. CDR3s include the opening cysteine and the closing phenylalanine or tryptophan. A D gene is named only where the DNA matches it firmly. Clone size is not always given. Where it is, it says once, few, many or a class for expanded clones.

clone size	D gene	V gene	J gene	CDR3 DNA	CDR3 protein
many	.	TRBV6-5	TRBJ2-2	TGTGCCAGCAGACACTCGGCAGGGGAGAACACCGGGGAGCTGTTTTTT	CASRHSAGENTGELFF
many	TRBD2	TRBV7-9	TRBJ2-5	TGTGCCAGCAGCGCAGTCAGCGGGAAACATTTGGAGACCCAGTACTTC	CASSAVSGKHLETQYF
many	.	TRBV20-1	TRBJ2-7	TGCAGTGCTAGTTCGGGAGCGGGCGAGCAGTACTTC	CSASSGAGEQYF
many	.	TRBV18	TRBJ2-1	TGTGCCAGCTCACCACGGGACCGAACCAATGAGCAGTTCTTC	CASSPRDRTNEQFF
many	TRBD2	TRBV9	TRBJ2-1	TGTGCCAGCAGCGGAGGACTAGCGGGAGGGATATCCTACAATGAGCAGTTCTTC	CASSGGLAGGISYNEQFF
many	.	TRBV11-1	TRBJ2-5	TGTGCCAGCAGCCCCGGTGGGGGAAGAGAGACCCAGTACTTC	CASSPGGGRETQYF
many	TRBD2	TRBV6-6	TRBJ2-1	TGTGCCAGCAGTTACTCCTACGGGGGGAACAATGAGCAGTTCTTC	CASSYSYGGNNEQFF
.	.	TRBV19	TRBJ2-3	TGTGCCAGTAGCCCCCACGGGGGTGCAGATACGCAGTATTTT	CASSPHGGADTQYF
few	.	TRBV29-1	TRBJ1-2	TGCAGCGTTGACTCAGGGCTTGGCTACACCTTC	CSVDSGLGYTF
few	.	TRBV5-1	TRBJ1-1	TGCGCCAGCAGCTTGGGACGGCAGGGGCACACTGAAGCTTTCTTT	CASSLGRQGHTEAFF
many	.	TRBV2	TRBJ1-6	TGTGCCAGCAGTGAAGTAGGGGCGCGGGAATCACCCCTCCACTTT	CASSEVGARESPLHF
many	.	TRBV4-1	TRBJ2-7	TGCGCCAGCAGCCGAGGGACTGGATCCTACGAGCAGTACTTC	CASSRGTGSYEQYF
many	TRBD1	TRBV2	TRBJ1-5	TGTGCCAGCAGGAAGGGACAGGGGAGCAATCAGCCCCAGCATTTT	CASRKGQGSNQPQHF
many	.	TRBV10-3	TRBJ2-3	TGTGCCATGGGACTGCTAGATACGCAGTATTTT	CAMGLLDTQYF
medium-sized	TRBD1	TRBV20-1	TRBJ1-1	TGCAGTGCTAGAGAACCGGGACAGGGTTCCTCTGAAGCTTTCTTT	CSAREPGQGSSEAFF
.	.	TRBV5-1	TRBJ2-1	TGCGCCAGCAGCTTGAGCGCTTACTCCTACAATGAGCAGTTCTTC	CASSLSAYSYNEQFF
few	.	TRBV7-8	TRBJ1-3	TGCGCCAGCAGCTTAACGGCCCCAGGAAACACCATATATTTT	CASSLTAPGNTIYF
.	TRBD1	TRBV7-8	TRBJ2-1	TGTGCCAGCAGCCTTACCGGGACAGGGGTCAATGAGCAGTTCTTC	CASSLTGTGVNEQFF
many	.	TRBV28	TRBJ2-7	TGTGCCAGCAGTTCCACGTCGACAGGCTCCTACGAGCAGTACTTC	CASSSTSTGSYEQYF
many	TRBD1	TRBV24-1	TRBJ1-3	TGTGCCACCAGGAACCGGGACAGGGGGTCCCCTGGAAACACCATATATTTT	CATRNRDRGSPGNTIYF
.	.	TRBV6-1	TRBJ2-7	TGTGCCAGCAGTGAACAGGGGCCCACCTACGAGCAGTACTTC	CASSEQGPTYEQYF
many	.	TRBV28	TRBJ2-3	TGTGCCAGCAATAAGCTGGACAGCTACACAGATACGCAGTATTTT	CASNKLDSYTDTQYF
many	.	TRBV30	TRBJ2-5	TGTGCCTGGAGCGCAGACAAGCAAGAGACCCAGTACTTC	CAWSADKQETQYF
many	TRBD2	TRBV7-2	TRBJ2-3	TGTGCCAGCAGCTTACTCTCTTTAGGAGCGGGAGTGGTTACGCAGTATTTT	CASSLLSLGAGVVTQYF
medium-sized	.	TRBV5-1	TRBJ2-2	TGCGCCAGCAGCTTCGGCGGGGAGCTGTTTTTT	CASSFGGELFF
.	.	TRBV7-3	TRBJ1-1	TGTGCCAGCAGCGTCGCCGGGGGAAATCCTGAAGCTTTCTTT	CASSVAGGNPEAFF
many	.	TRBV2	TRBJ1-1	TGTGCCAGCAAAAGGGAGGGAAACACTGAAGCTTTCTTT	CASKREGNTEAFF
few	TRBD1	TRBV5-6	TRBJ2-2	TGTGCCAGCAACTTCGCCGGGACAGCGAACACCGGGGAGCTGTTTTTT	CASNFAGTANTGELFF
many	.	TRBV2	TRBJ1-3	TGTGCCAGCAGGCAGGGTCTATCTGGAAACACCATATATTTT	CASRQGLSGNTIYF
many	.	TRBV20-1	TRBJ2-7	TGCAGTGCTAGCGGCTTTGACAGCTACGAGCAGTACTTC	CSASGFDSYEQYF
many	.	TRBV28	TRBJ1-1	TGTGCCAGCAGTGCAGGAGGCACTGAAGCTTTCTTT	CASSAGGTEAFF
many	TRBD2	TRBV4-1	TRBJ2-1	TGCGCCAGCAGCCAGACTCAAGGACTAGAAGGCAATGAGCAGTTCTTC	CASSQTQGLEGNEQFF
many	TRBD1	TRBV18	TRBJ1-4	TGTGCCAGCTCACTAGGGACGGACAGGGAAAAACTGTTTTTT	CASSLGTDREKLFF
medium-sized	TRBD2	TRBV5-1	TRBJ2-3	TGCGCCAGCAGCTCCCTGACTAGCGGGGCCCCTAGCACAGATACGCAGTATTTT	CASSSLTSGAPSTDTQYF
many	.	TRBV7-2	TRBJ1-6	TGTGCCAGCAGCTTAGACCGAGGAGGCAATTCACCCCTCCACTTT	CASSLDRGGNSPLHF
many	.	TRBV5-6	TRBJ2-7	TGTGCCAGCAGCATCCACGTCCAGGGCGAGCAGTACTTC	CASSIHVQGEQYF
many	.	TRBV4-1	TRBJ2-5	TGCGCCAGCAGCCGTCCCCCCGGAAGGGCTAGCGAAGAGACCCAGTACTTC	CASSRPPGRASEETQYF
few	.	TRBV7-9	TRBJ2-3	TGTGCCAGCAGCTTAGCGTATGGCGGACCTATGACAGATACGCAGTATTTT	CASSLAYGGPMTDTQYF
many	TRBD1	TRBV6-6	TRBJ1-5	TGTGCCAGCAGTTATCCTAAAAAGCCGGGACAGGGGGTCTATCAGCCCCAGCATTTT	CASSYPKKPGQGVYQPQHF